Given below is one TCR beta chain in context. Its antigen is still unknown. Germline V CDR1 and CDR2: SGDLS, YYNGEE. V shed 2 bases and J 1 base; nucleotides not matched to a gene: 8. CDR3 length equals 16 residues. Peptide-pool stimulation followed by sequencing identified expanded antigen-specific CD4+ clonotypes in the ViraFEST assay. Subsequent to ten to eleven days of culture, CD4+ T cells were isolated. The infection with SARS-CoV-2 (confirmed by PCR) occurred in this person between March and December 2020. The source of the sample is a study of vaccination effects on CD4 cells after COVID-19. Here immunoSEQ multiplex PCR was the method, and the copy in TCRdb shows in-frame clones only, minus some. The sample carries around 75,000 clones, more than 65% recorded once.

V usage is TRBV9 and J usage is TRBJ2-7; 8 bases are shared with TRBD2. This TCR was sampled from a human donor who had a prior SARS-CoV-2 infection. This material consisted of CD4+ T cells from PBMCs cultured with HIV peptides, taken before COVID-19 vaccination. The subset here: HIV-1 Nef peptide pool negative control/reference culture. CDR3 coding DNA: TGTGCCAGCAGCGTTCAAGCGGGAGCTTTTTCCTACGAGCAGTACTTC. The encoded protein is CASSVQAGAFSYEQYF. Based on the CDR3 plus reference TRBV9 and TRBJ2-7, the full variable domain is DSGVTQTPKHLITATGQRVTLRCSPRSGDLSVYWYQQSLDQGLQFLIQYYNGEERAKGNILERFSAQQFPDLHSELNLSSLELGDSALYFCASSVQAGAFSYEQYFGPGTRLTVT.